This TCR beta chain was sequenced in a study of T cell repertoires in cytomegalovirus infection. On the study more broadly: A matching HLA type, together with CMV infection, was signaled by public TCR beta signatures.

TCRdb fed the reads into MiXCR, producing one record per CDR3 protein. The sample lists fewer than 350,000 distinct CDR3 sequences; over 7.5% were seen once. Findings of the study overall: The ex vivo response was dominated by HLA-C-restricted CMV-specific TCR beta clonotypes. Identification of carriers of CMV plus the relevant HLA was performed using cumulative public TCR beta family frequency.

In its sample, this clonotype was seen a few times. Its antigen is unknown. Material: PBMCs. This clonotype was sampled from a human donor in good health (CMV status not recorded). Some clones in this sample may be carry-over from other donors' samples.

CDR3 region: CASRYMATSNEQFF. The CDR3 DNA follows: TGTGCCAGCAGGTATATGGCTACCAGTAATGAGCAGTTCTTC. The chain has TRBV6-1 and TRBJ2-1, with unresolved D. Germline CDR1 is MNHNS and CDR2 is SASEGT. The CDR3 has 14 amino acids. V was trimmed by 6 bases and J by 7 bases, leaving 16 bases between them.